The entry that follows covers one T cell receptor beta chain sequence. Its matching antigen is unknown. The authors ran a second PCR of 7 to 11 cycles using a sample-barcoded 5' primer and a J-beta primer mix. Using its own MiXCR run on the 5' RACE reads, TCRdb lists one record per CDR3 protein. Among 1.5 million or so distinct CDR3 sequences listed, under 55% were seen once. Per the germline V gene, CDR1 is DFQATT and CDR2 is SNEGSKA (reference sequence). The V segment lost 8 bases and the J segment 4 bases; nucleotides outside the gene matches: 8. The CDR3 contains 13 residues. The data originate from a study of blood T cells in healthy people across ages. Study information: About one barcoded beta molecule per two T cells was the capture yield of template switching. Overall study findings and caveats: Observed TCR beta diversity per million T cells went down as age went up. This fall followed a roughly linear course with age. Both naive CD4+ cell counts and diversity were greater in long-lived donors than in aged donors.

The extraction recovered at least 5 micrograms of total RNA per sample. Sequencing was done on a sample of blood. V gene TRBV20-1 combines with J gene TRBJ2-3; 8 bases match TRBD1. The TCR comes from a young woman in good health. The CDR3 bases are TGCAGTACCGGCGGACAGGGCTCAGATACGCAGTATTTT. It codes for CSTGGQGSDTQYF.